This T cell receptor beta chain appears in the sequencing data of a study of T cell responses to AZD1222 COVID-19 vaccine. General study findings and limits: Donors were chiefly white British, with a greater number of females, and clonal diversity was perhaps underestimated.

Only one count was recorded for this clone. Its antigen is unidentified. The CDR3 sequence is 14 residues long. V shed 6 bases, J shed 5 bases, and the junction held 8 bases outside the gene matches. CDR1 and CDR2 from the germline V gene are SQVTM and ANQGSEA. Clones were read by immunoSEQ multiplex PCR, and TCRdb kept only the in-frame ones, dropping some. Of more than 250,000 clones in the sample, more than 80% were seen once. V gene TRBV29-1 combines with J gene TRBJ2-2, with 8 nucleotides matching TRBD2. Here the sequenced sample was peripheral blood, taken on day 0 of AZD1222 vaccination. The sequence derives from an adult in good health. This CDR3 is CSVDAGGGTGELFF. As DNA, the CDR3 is TGCAGCGTAGACGCGGGGGGCGGAACCGGGGAGCTGTTTTTT.